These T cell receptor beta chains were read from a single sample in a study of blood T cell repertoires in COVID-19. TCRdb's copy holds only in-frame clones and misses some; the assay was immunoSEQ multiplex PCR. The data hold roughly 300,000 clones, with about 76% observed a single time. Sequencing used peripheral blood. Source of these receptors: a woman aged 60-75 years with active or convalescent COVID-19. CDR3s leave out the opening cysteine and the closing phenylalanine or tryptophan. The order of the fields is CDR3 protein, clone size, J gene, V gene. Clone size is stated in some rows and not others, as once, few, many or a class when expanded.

cdr3_aa: ASSLGQVSNQPQH
clone_size: .
j_call: TRBJ1-5
v_call: TRBV11-2

cdr3_aa: ASSPSHNSPLH
clone_size: few
j_call: TRBJ1-6
v_call: TRBV7-3

cdr3_aa: ASSRRTGEEETQY
clone_size: once
j_call: TRBJ2-5
v_call: TRBV16

cdr3_aa: ASSLRSDRGLEQY
clone_size: few
j_call: TRBJ2-7
v_call: TRBV5-4

cdr3_aa: ASSSLSGQPQH
clone_size: .
j_call: TRBJ1-5
v_call: TRBV7-2

cdr3_aa: ASSIGHVTSGANVLT
clone_size: .
j_call: TRBJ2-6
v_call: TRBV19

cdr3_aa: ASSLRLDSRFGYT
clone_size: few
j_call: TRBJ1-2
v_call: TRBV7-9

cdr3_aa: ASSSDYTDTQY
clone_size: .
j_call: TRBJ2-3
v_call: TRBV7-3

cdr3_aa: ASSGDRVGAF
clone_size: .
j_call: TRBJ1-1
v_call: TRBV9

cdr3_aa: ASSQRRYEQY
clone_size: .
j_call: TRBJ2-7
v_call: TRBV5-6

cdr3_aa: ASSPRLGDHQETQY
clone_size: .
j_call: TRBJ2-5
v_call: TRBV7-8

cdr3_aa: ASSIEGSGNEKLF
clone_size: .
j_call: TRBJ1-4
v_call: TRBV19

cdr3_aa: ASSPGQIEEGYT
clone_size: .
j_call: TRBJ1-2
v_call: TRBV5-1

cdr3_aa: ASSLGQESGRELF
clone_size: .
j_call: TRBJ2-2
v_call: TRBV7-2

cdr3_aa: ASSQERGGGQTQY
clone_size: once
j_call: TRBJ2-5
v_call: TRBV4-3

cdr3_aa: ASTTGTGGWKINYGYT
clone_size: once
j_call: TRBJ1-2
v_call: TRBV19

cdr3_aa: ASSEIQVRGPTDTQY
clone_size: .
j_call: TRBJ2-3
v_call: TRBV10-1

cdr3_aa: ASSQGPGEQF
clone_size: .
j_call: TRBJ2-1
v_call: TRBV4-3

cdr3_aa: ASRREGTKNIQY
clone_size: .
j_call: TRBJ2-4
v_call: TRBV6-5

cdr3_aa: AWSPGTGGNQPQH
clone_size: .
j_call: TRBJ1-5
v_call: TRBV30

cdr3_aa: ASSLVGGAEYEQY
clone_size: few
j_call: TRBJ2-7
v_call: TRBV7-2

cdr3_aa: ASSFYYSVRYNSPLH
clone_size: .
j_call: TRBJ1-6
v_call: TRBV5-8

cdr3_aa: ASSLGFEFSYEQY
clone_size: .
j_call: TRBJ2-7
v_call: TRBV5-5

cdr3_aa: AARSPGANVLT
clone_size: .
j_call: TRBJ2-6
v_call: TRBV19

cdr3_aa: ASSLGSASETQY
clone_size: .
j_call: TRBJ2-5
v_call: TRBV11-3

cdr3_aa: ASSIGDRARDEAF
clone_size: .
j_call: TRBJ1-1
v_call: TRBV19

cdr3_aa: ASSPRGQGQPQH
clone_size: few
j_call: TRBJ1-5
v_call: TRBV9

cdr3_aa: AWRKGVYRGRRTGELF
clone_size: .
j_call: TRBJ2-2
v_call: TRBV30

cdr3_aa: ASSQNLVQVTYEQY
clone_size: .
j_call: TRBJ2-7
v_call: TRBV3-1/TRBV3-2

cdr3_aa: ASSRQGNQPQH
clone_size: .
j_call: TRBJ1-5
v_call: TRBV7-9

cdr3_aa: ASSPPGRAGETQY
clone_size: once
j_call: TRBJ2-5
v_call: TRBV5-1

cdr3_aa: AWSIGGAGGEKLF
clone_size: .
j_call: TRBJ1-4
v_call: TRBV30